The 23 T cell receptor beta chains below all came from one sample that was sequenced in a study of blood T cell repertoires in COVID-19. This table comes from immunoSEQ multiplex PCR, and its TCRdb copy is limited to in-frame clones, with some not included. In the table there are over 300,000 clones, 85% to 90% of which are singletons. The material sequenced was PBMCs or T cells enriched from blood (not recorded which). All receptors come from a woman aged 18-29 years who had recovered from COVID-19.

J is TRBJ2-2 and V is TRBV19; 7 bases fit TRBD1. The CDR3 has 15 residues. Trimming took 6 bases from V and 7 from J; bases not matched to a gene: 11. The germline V gene has CDR1 LNHDA and CDR2 SQIVND (reference sequence). CDR3 nucleotide sequence: TGTGCCAGTAGACTCGCCACAGGGGTGGTCGGGGAGCTGTTTTTT. This sequence encodes CASRLATGVVGELFF.

The chain links TRBV28 to TRBJ1-5; 8 bases match TRBD1. V lost 4 bases to trimming and J lost 9 bases; unmatched junction nucleotides: 8. The CDR3 is 14 amino acids. Germline-derived CDR1 and CDR2 are MDHEN and SYDVKM. CDR3 residues: CASSSPTGEMPQHF. CDR3 nucleotide sequence: TGTGCCAGCAGTTCACCGACAGGGGAGATGCCCCAGCATTTT.

The CDR3 loop reads CASSSGTDYTGELFF. The CDR3 nucleotides read TGTGCCAGCAGCTCCGGGACAGACTACACCGGGGAGCTGTTTTTT. The V gene is TRBV6-5, the J gene TRBJ2-2; 7 nucleotides match TRBD1. The CDR3 has 15 amino acids. The V gene end was trimmed by 6 bases and the J gene end by 3 bases; junction bases not matched to a gene: 7. The germline V gene has CDR1 MNHEY and CDR2 SVGAGI.

This clone was detected a few times. The chain employs TRBV19 and TRBJ1-5; D not resolved. Germline V gives CDR1 LNHDA, CDR2 SQIVND (reference sequence). There are 14 residues in the CDR3. Trimming stripped 2 bases from V and 0 bases from J, with 5 bases between. The CDR3 DNA is TGTGCCAGTAGTATATTCTATAGCAATCAGCCCCAGCATTTT. Protein: CASSIFYSNQPQHF.

The V call is TRBV28, the J call TRBJ1-5; possibly TRBD1 for D (6 bases). Germline lookup yields CDR1 MDHEN and CDR2 SYDVKM. The CDR3 is 17 residues long. The ends were cut back, 7 bases at V and 5 bases at J, with 24 bases in the middle. The DNA for the CDR3 is TGTGCCAGCAAACCGCTACGCCGGGACATCGGATATCAGCCCCAGCATTTT. Its translation is CASKPLRRDIGYQPQHF.

The CDR3 DNA is TGTGCCAGCAGTCGCTCCCGGCGGGAGAGGGAGACCCAGTACTTC. Protein: CASSRSRRERETQYF. The chain recombines TRBV28 with TRBJ2-5; 7 bases agree with TRBD2. CDR1 is MDHEN and CDR2 is SYDVKM in the germline V gene. The CDR3 runs 15 residues. V gave up 5 bases and J gave up 5 bases; unmatched junction bases: 11. The full variable domain, in which reference TRBV28 and TRBJ2-5 provide the parts outside the CDR3, is DVKVTQSSRYLVKRTGEKVFLECVQDMDHENMFWYRQDPGLGLRLIYFSYDVKMKEKGDIPEGYSVSREKKERFSLILESASTNQTSMYLCASSRSRRERETQYFGPGTRLLVL.

This chain uses TRBV4-1 with TRBJ2-7; 10 positions agree with TRBD1. The CDR3 has 15 residues. Germline V gives CDR1 MGHRA, CDR2 YSYEKL. Trimming took 3 bases from V and 2 from J; bases not matched to a gene: 4. The CDR3 loop is CASSQVDRGPYEQYF. CDR3 DNA sequence: TGCGCCAGCAGCCAGGTCGACAGGGGGCCCTACGAGCAGTACTTC.

The chain employs TRBV24-1 and TRBJ2-1, with 7 bases matching TRBD2. V was clipped by 4 bases and J by 6 bases; unmatched bases: 2. This CDR3 is built from 13 residues. Germline V gene lookup returns CDR1 KGHDR and CDR2 SFDVKD. The CDR3: CATSEWEGNEQFF. The CDR3 DNA follows: TGTGCCACCAGTGAGTGGGAGGGCAATGAGCAGTTCTTC.

Concerning this clone: Sequence at one end of the junction differs from germline and may be a read error. This rearrangement joins TRBV4-1 to TRBJ2-7; possibly TRBD1 for D (7 bases). Germline-derived CDR1 and CDR2 are MGHRA and YSYEKL. The CDR3 has 15 amino acids. The CDR3 region is CASSQAQGGMAAFRF. CDR3 in DNA: TGCGCCAGCAGCCAAGCCCAGGGGGGTATGGCAGCTTTCCGTTTC.

In nucleotides, the CDR3 is TGTGCCAGCAGCTTAGGGCAGGGGGCAAGTTCACCCCTCCACTTT. Translated: CASSLGQGASSPLHF. The chain couples TRBV7-9 to TRBJ1-6, with 8 bases identical to TRBD1. The CDR3 has 15 residues. Germline trimming cut 1 base from V and 9 bases from J; bases unmatched to any gene: 5. The germline V gene encodes CDR1 SEHNR and CDR2 FQNEAQ (reference sequence).

This chain links TRBV7-3 with TRBJ2-1; 14 nucleotides line up with TRBD2. J was trimmed by 7 bases and V by 2 bases; bases with no gene match: 7. This CDR3 contains 17 residues. CDR1 and CDR2 from the germline V gene are SGHTA and FQGTGA. CDR3 sequence reads: CASSLSGLAGGANEQFF. DNA of the CDR3: TGTGCCAGCAGCTTATCCGGACTAGCGGGAGGTGCGAATGAGCAGTTCTTC.

The rearrangement joins TRBV7-3 to TRBJ2-1; 10 bases fit TRBD2. Trimming at V came to 0 bases and at J to 1 base, leaving 0 bases not matched to a gene. CDR1 is SGHTA, CDR2 FQGTGA, per germline. The CDR3 has 16 amino acids. CDR3 residues: CASSLTSGGSYNEQFF. The CDR3 region has the DNA TGTGCCAGCAGCTTAACTAGCGGGGGGTCCTACAATGAGCAGTTCTTC.

The V and J genes are TRBV15 and TRBJ2-1; 12 nucleotides agree with TRBD2. Losses at the gene ends were 4 bases for V and 2 bases for J; bases not matched to a gene: 3. Germline CDR1 LNHNV, CDR2 YYDKDF (reference sequence). This CDR3 spans 16 amino acids. CDR3 loop: CATSTGLAGTYNEQFF. The CDR3 DNA reads TGTGCCACCAGCACTGGACTAGCGGGAACCTACAATGAGCAGTTCTTC.

This clone showed up just once. The chain has TRBV2 and TRBJ1-5, with D tentatively TRBD1 (6 bases). V was trimmed by 4 bases and J by 4 bases, leaving 11 bases between them. Germline CDR1 SNHLY, CDR2 FYNNEI. The CDR3 has 14 amino acids. In nucleotides, the CDR3 is TGTGCCAGCAGTGGGGCAGGGGCGAATCAGCCCCAGCATTTT. It translates to CASSGAGANQPQHF.

The chain links TRBV29-1 to TRBJ2-2; D possibly corresponds to TRBD2 (5 bases). Per germline, CDR1 SQVTM and CDR2 ANQGSEA. The V end lost 5 bases, the J end lost 4 bases, and 11 bases lay between the germline ends. The CDR3 length is 13 residues. Here the CDR3 reads CSVRTPFTGELFF. The CDR3 DNA follows: TGCAGCGTTCGGACTCCTTTCACCGGGGAGCTGTTTTTT.

The count of this clone is one. The chain couples TRBV4-2 to TRBJ1-1, with D possibly being TRBD1 (6 bases). The CDR3 covers 14 residues. Trimming left V 0 bases short and J 5 bases short, with 10 bases between. From germline, CDR1 is LGHNA and CDR2 YNFKEQ. The CDR3 protein is CASSQEGARTEAFF. DNA of the CDR3: TGTGCCAGCAGCCAAGAGGGGGCCCGAACTGAAGCTTTCTTT.

This clone appeared once. V usage is TRBV7-9 and J usage is TRBJ1-5; D unclear. The germline V gene has CDR1 SEHNR and CDR2 FQNEAQ (reference sequence). CDR3 length equals 17 residues. Trimming removed 5 bases at V and 0 bases at J, with 17 bases between. Here the CDR3 DNA reads TGTGCCAGCAGCCGTTTAATATTGGGCTATAGCAATCAGCCCCAGCATTTT. It specifies CASSRLILGYSNQPQHF.

This clone occurred a few times. The CDR3 nucleotides are TGCGCCAGCAGCTTGGACTACCCCTACGAGCAGTACTTC. This gives the protein CASSLDYPYEQYF. The chain combines TRBV5-1 with TRBJ2-7; D is undetermined. The CDR3 covers 13 residues. V lost 0 bases and J lost 2, with 6 bases in between. CDR1 and CDR2 from the germline V gene are SGHRS and YFSETQ. Variable domain in full (rest from reference TRBV5-1 and TRBJ2-7): KAGVTQTPRYLIKTRGQQVTLSCSPISGHRSVSWYQQTPGQGLQFLFEYFSETQRNKGNFPGRFSGRQFSNSRSEMNVSTLELGDSALYLCASSLDYPYEQYFGPGTRLTVT.

The rearrangement joins TRBV19 to TRBJ2-3; tentative D call: TRBD1 (6 bases). The V gene's germline CDR1 is LNHDA and CDR2 SQIVND (reference sequence). This CDR3 is 15 amino acids long. Trimming took 3 bases from V and 2 from J, leaving 12 bases between them. CDR3 sequence: CASSIGRGSTDTQYF. The CDR3 nucleotides read TGTGCCAGTAGTATTGGCAGGGGTTCCACAGATACGCAGTATTTT.

V is TRBV15 and J is TRBJ1-2; 8 nucleotides line up with TRBD1. The CDR3 runs to 14 residues. Germline V gene sequence: CDR1 LNHNV, CDR2 YYDKDF (reference sequence). V dropped 4 bases and J dropped 8; count of bases not matched to a gene: 9. CDR3 in amino acids: CATSNSQGAAGYTF. The CDR3 region has the DNA TGTGCCACCAGCAACTCTCAGGGGGCGGCCGGCTACACCTTC.

The V gene is TRBV9, the J gene TRBJ2-1; maybe TRBD2 (6 bases). Looked up from germline, CDR1 is SGDLS and CDR2 is YYNGEE. Trimming removed 0 bases at V and 9 bases at J, with 25 bases between. There are 18 residues in the CDR3. CDR3 nucleotides: TGTGCCAGCAGCGTAGCTCCATCACTAGCCTCGCAACGTAGTGAGCAGTTCTTC. This translates into CASSVAPSLASQRSEQFF.

This sequence joins TRBV3-1 (or the pseudogene TRBV3-2) and TRBJ1-1; D is undetermined. CDR1 is LGHDT, CDR2 YNNKEL, per germline (reference sequence). CDR3 length equals 17 residues. The V end lost 0 bases, the J end lost 0 bases, and 14 bases lay between the germline ends. CDR3: CASSQELGVRLNTEAFF. In nucleotides, the CDR3 is TGTGCCAGCAGCCAAGAATTGGGAGTCAGACTGAACACTGAAGCTTTCTTT.

CDR3 amino acids: CASSISHSMNTEAFF. The CDR3 nucleotides are TGTGCCAGTAGTATTAGTCACAGCATGAACACTGAAGCTTTCTTT. The chain links TRBV19 to TRBJ1-1; D uncertain. V lost 3 bases to trimming and J lost 0 bases, with 11 bases between them. This CDR3 region has 15 residues. The germline V gene encodes CDR1 LNHDA and CDR2 SQIVND (reference sequence).